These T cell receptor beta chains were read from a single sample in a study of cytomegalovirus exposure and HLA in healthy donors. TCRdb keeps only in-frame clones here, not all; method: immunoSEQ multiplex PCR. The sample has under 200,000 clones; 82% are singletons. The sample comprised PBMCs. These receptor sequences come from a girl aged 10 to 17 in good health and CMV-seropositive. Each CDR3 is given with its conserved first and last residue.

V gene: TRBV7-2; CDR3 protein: CASSLVRGSNQPQHF
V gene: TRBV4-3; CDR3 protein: CASSQDWTTGSTEAFF
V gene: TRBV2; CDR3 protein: CASSEGRQRTEAFF
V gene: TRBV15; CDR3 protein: CATSREAGTDTQYF
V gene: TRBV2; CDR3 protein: CASSEGGQLSKYF
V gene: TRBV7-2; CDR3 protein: CASSLRGLRETQYF
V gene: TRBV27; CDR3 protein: CASSLVASEQETQYF
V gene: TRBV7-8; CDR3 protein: CASSREVYEQYF
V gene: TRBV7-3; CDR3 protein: CASSFPRGGNTGELFF
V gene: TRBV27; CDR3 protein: CASSRGTGKNGYTF
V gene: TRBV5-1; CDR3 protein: CASSLAGTGLKTQYF
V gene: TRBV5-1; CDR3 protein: CASSYTPYSGPKTGQAYEQYF
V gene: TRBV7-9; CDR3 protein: CASSRDRKVQETQYF
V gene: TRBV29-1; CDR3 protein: CSVTGLNTEAFF
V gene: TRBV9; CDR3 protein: CASAAGGTGNTIYF
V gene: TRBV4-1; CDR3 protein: CASSQLMAQSFYEQYF
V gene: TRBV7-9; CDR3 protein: CASSLRQGGYGYTF
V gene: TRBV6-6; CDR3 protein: CASSYSAYPYNEQFF
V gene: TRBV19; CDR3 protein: CASSITWTGRLYEQYF
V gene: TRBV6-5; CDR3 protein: CASSYGPRGNTIYF
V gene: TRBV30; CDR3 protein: CAWTQGYTEAFF
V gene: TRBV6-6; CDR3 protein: CASSRTGYQPGELFF
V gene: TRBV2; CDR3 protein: CASSRSGGEFTGELFF
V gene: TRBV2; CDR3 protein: CASSLKWDLAYGYTF
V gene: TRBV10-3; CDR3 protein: CAISGLTSGQADTQYF
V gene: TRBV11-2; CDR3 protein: CASSLLAVDEQFF
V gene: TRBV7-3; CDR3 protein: CASSSGLAGEQYF
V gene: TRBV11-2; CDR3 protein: CASSWRLAGSYEQYF
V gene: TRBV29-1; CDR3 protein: CSVDGQINTDTQYF
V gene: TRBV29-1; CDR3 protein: CSVARQGDEQFF
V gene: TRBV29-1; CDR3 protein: CSWDSNTDTQYF
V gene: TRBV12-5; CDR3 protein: CASGLVLGAGGRNTEAFF
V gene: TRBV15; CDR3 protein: CATSRGTLDSSEQYF
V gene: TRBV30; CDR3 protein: CAWSAIGTVGQPQHF
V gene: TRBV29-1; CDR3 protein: CSAAAEASTDTQYF
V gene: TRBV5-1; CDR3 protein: CASSLGSSGAKNIQYF
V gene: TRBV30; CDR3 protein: CAWGQADYGYTF
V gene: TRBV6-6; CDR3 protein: CASSQTGGYTF
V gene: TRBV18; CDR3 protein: CASSPPGANTEAFF
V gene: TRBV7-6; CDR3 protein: CASSPGQGRYGYTF
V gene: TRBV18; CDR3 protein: CASSPDRGLDQPQHF
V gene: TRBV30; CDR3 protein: CAWRLQGAGQPQHF
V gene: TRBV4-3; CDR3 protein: CASSQDGDMKNTIYF
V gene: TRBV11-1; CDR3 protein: CASSLELTDTQYF
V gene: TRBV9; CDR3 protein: CASSVESGGLSTDTQYF
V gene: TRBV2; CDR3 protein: CASREDRVGSDTQYF
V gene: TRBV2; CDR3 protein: CASSAFAGHNQPQHF
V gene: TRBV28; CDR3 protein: CASSLSRGTENTIYF
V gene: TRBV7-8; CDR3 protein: CASSTGEIDYEQYF
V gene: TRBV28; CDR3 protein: CASSFGGLGDQPQHF